This TCR beta chain appears in the sequencing data of a study of response to subunit inactivated influenza vaccine. TCRdb reprocessed the RT-PCR reads with MiXCR, giving one entry per CDR3 protein. The data show hundreds of thousands of distinct CDR3 sequences, 20% to 25% seen once. This clonotype occurred a few times. The germline CDR1 and CDR2 sequences are MGHRA and YSYEKL. Trimming cost V 5 bases and J 6 bases; bases outside gene matches: 9. The CDR3 spans 14 residues. This TCR derives from a man aged 45 to 75 who received an inactivated influenza vaccine. The material was PBMCs from blood, obtained about 20 months after vaccination. V is TRBV4-1 and J is TRBJ1-1; the match to TRBD1 covers 7 bases. This chain's CDR3 is CASSDDRERPEAFF. DNA of the CDR3: TGCGCCAGCAGCGACGACAGGGAGAGGCCTGAAGCTTTCTTT.